What follows are 19 T cell receptor beta chains derived from one specimen sequenced in a study of molecular identifiers for immune sequencing clone quantification. TCRdb re-derived calls from the PCR reads in MiXCR, one entry per CDR3 protein. Of under 650,000 distinct CDR3 sequences listed, less than 20% are singletons. Material for sequencing was naive CD8+ T cells from blood, with Jurkat cell RNA spiked in. The subset is: FACS-sorted CD8+CD4-CCR7+CD45RA+ naive T cells. The receptors were sampled from a human donor in good health. Some libraries in this study had Jurkat cell RNA spiked in.

This clonotype was counted many times. This chain joins TRBV10-2 and TRBJ1-1; TRBD1 matches 12 bases. CDR1 and CDR2 from the germline V gene are WSHSY and SAAADI. The length of the CDR3 is 14 residues. Trimming removed 2 bases from V and 11 bases from J; junction bases left unmatched: 6. The CDR3 here is CASSELGTGGSAFF. The CDR3 DNA reads TGCGCCAGCAGTGAGCTCGGGACAGGGGGCTCTGCTTTCTTT.

This chain links TRBV11-2 with TRBJ2-1; D is perhaps TRBD1 or TRBD2 (5 bases each). Trimming pared 1 base from V and 0 bases from J, leaving 10 bases between. Germline CDR1 SGHAT, CDR2 FQNNGV. There are 16 residues in the CDR3. The DNA for the CDR3 is TGTGCCAGCAGCTTAGTGGTGGGGACCTCCTACAATGAGCAGTTCTTC. Translation gives CASSLVVGTSYNEQFF. Complete variable domain (other parts from reference TRBV11-2 and TRBJ2-1): EAGVAQSPRYKIIEKRQSVAFWCNPISGHATLYWYQQILGQGPKLLIQFQNNGVVDDSQLPKDRFSAERLKGVDSTLKIQPAKLEDSAVYLCASSLVVGTSYNEQFFGPGTRLTVL.

This clonotype was found many times. V gene TRBV20-1 combines with J gene TRBJ2-3; D unclear. V lost 6 bases and J lost 5, with 0 bases in between. This CDR3 is built from 8 residues. CDR1 is DFQATT, CDR2 SNEGSKA, per germline (reference sequence). The CDR3 region has the DNA TGCAGTGCAGATACGCAGTATTTT. Translating it yields CSADTQYF.

Worth noting for this clonotype: One junction end does not reproduce the germline sequence, and a read error may be involved. The chain uses TRBV20-1 and TRBJ1-4; the D is unclear. Germline CDR1 reads DFQATT; CDR2 reads SNEGSKA (reference sequence). This CDR3 has 13 residues. The CDR3 protein is CSARAQEEEQLSF. In DNA, the CDR3 is TGCAGTGCTAGAGCCCAGGAGGAAGAACAACTGTCTTTT.

This chain links TRBV7-9 with TRBJ2-1, with 12 bases lining up with TRBD2. J lost 1 base, V lost 5 bases, and 9 bases had no gene match. CDR1 and CDR2 from the germline V gene are SEHNR and FQNEAQ (reference sequence). The CDR3 runs to 18 residues. The CDR3 sequence: CASSMTSGGLRSYNEQFF. DNA for the CDR3: TGTGCCAGCAGCATGACTAGCGGGGGATTGCGGTCCTACAATGAGCAGTTCTTC.

This clonotype was seen ten or more times. J is TRBJ2-2 and V is TRBV12-3 or TRBV12-4, with 9 nucleotides matching TRBD2. With V trimmed by 6 bases and J by 5 bases, 13 bases remained unmatched. The CDR3 contains 17 residues. CDR3 loop: CASRPTGAGGVTGELFF. The CDR3 DNA is TGTGCCAGCAGACCGACTGGGGCGGGAGGGGTGACCGGGGAGCTGTTTTTT.

Details on this clonotype: A much larger clone sits a single nucleotide away, making a read error possible. The CDR3 loop is CASSLVVTTSSYEQYF. CDR3 bases: TGCGCCAGCAGCTTGGTTGTGACAACGAGCTCCTACGAGCAGTACTTC. The V call is TRBV5-1, the J call TRBJ2-7; D remains ambiguous. Germline V gene data show CDR1 as SGHRS and CDR2 as YFSETQ. The V end was cut by 0 bases, the J end by 0 bases, with 13 bases between. The CDR3 spans 16 residues.

Ten or more counts support this clonotype. The chain couples TRBV7-6 to TRBJ2-3; the D gene is possibly TRBD2 (5 bases). The CDR3 has 15 residues. V was cut by 4 bases and J by 1 base, with 12 bases left in between. Germline assignment: CDR1 SGHVS and CDR2 FNYEAQ. CDR3 sequence (DNA): TGTGCCAGCAGCTCACAAGCGGAGCGCACAGATACGCAGTATTTT. It specifies CASSSQAERTDTQYF. Based on the CDR3 plus reference TRBV7-6 and TRBJ2-3, the full variable domain is GAGVSQSPRYKVTKRGQDVALRCDPISGHVSLYWYRQALGQGPEFLTYFNYEAQQDKSGLPNDRFSAERPEGSISTLTIQRTEQRDSAMYRCASSSQAERTDTQYFGPGTRLTVL.

A remark on this clonotype: This may be a read error, as it is one base from a much larger clone. This chain links TRBV13 with TRBJ2-7; unclear D gene. The germline gives CDR1 PRHDT, CDR2 FYEKMQ (reference sequence). The CDR3 length is 13 residues. CDR3 in amino acids: CASSPLLAYEQCF. The CDR3 bases are TGTGCCAGCAGCCCCCTCCTGGCCTACGAGCAGTGCTTC.

This clonotype occurred many times. The DNA for the CDR3 is TGTGCCAGCAGTTACACCCAGGTTAGAGGGCTTTACACAGATACGCAGTATTTT. Translation: CASSYTQVRGLYTDTQYF. V is TRBV6-5 and J is TRBJ2-3; D perhaps matches TRBD2 (5 bases). The germline V gene encodes CDR1 MNHEY and CDR2 SVGAGI. Trimming cost V 2 bases and J 2 bases, with 20 bases left between them. This CDR3 region has 18 residues.

Ten or more counts support this clonotype. The CDR3 region is CASRLYPNHPTGELFF. DNA for the CDR3: TGTGCCAGCAGACTCTACCCAAATCATCCAACCGGGGAGCTGTTTTTT. The rearrangement joins TRBV6-5 to TRBJ2-2; no firm D call. Trimming pared 6 bases from V and 5 bases from J, leaving 19 bases between. This CDR3 contains 16 residues. Germline V CDR1 and CDR2: MNHEY, SVGAGI.

As regards this clonotype: A much larger clonotype is one base distant, so this may be a read error. CDR3 residues: CGSSRQGVSSYNEQFF. The CDR3 region has the DNA TGTGGCAGCAGCCGTCAAGGGGTAAGCTCCTACAATGAGCAGTTCTTC. The genes are TRBV27 and TRBJ2-1, with D perhaps TRBD1 (5 bases). This CDR3 is 16 amino acids long. The V gene's germline CDR1 is MNHEY and CDR2 SMNVEV (reference sequence).

This clonotype was counted between two and nine times. J is TRBJ2-7 and V is TRBV6-2 or TRBV6-3; D not resolved. Trimming removed 2 bases from V and 6 bases from J, with 5 bases in between. This CDR3 has 11 residues. CDR1 and CDR2 (germline): MNHEY, SVGEGT. The CDR3 region has the DNA TGTGCCAGCAGTTACAAAAGCGAGCAGTACTTC. Translation: CASSYKSEQYF.

In this sample, this clonotype turned up a few times. A much more abundant neighbour one base away suggests this may be a read error. The chain has TRBV4-3 and TRBJ1-4; D perhaps matches TRBD1 (5 bases). Per the germline V gene, CDR1 is LGHNA and CDR2 is YSLEER. The CDR3 extends over 15 amino acids. Here the CDR3 reads CAGSQDPGLGEKLFF. The CDR3 DNA reads TGCGCCGGCAGCCAAGATCCAGGGCTGGGTGAAAAACTGTTTTTT.

This clonotype was found a few times. V and J are TRBV20-1 and TRBJ1-1, with a weak D call TRBD1 (5 bases). Germline V gene sequence: CDR1 DFQATT, CDR2 SNEGSKA (reference sequence). The CDR3 covers 12 residues. Trimming removed 8 bases from V and 6 bases from J, with 16 bases in between. CDR3 amino acids: CSRGGINPEAFF. The CDR3 region has the DNA TGCAGTCGTGGGGGGATAAACCCTGAAGCTTTCTTT.

As for this clonotype: A much larger clone lies one base from this, so it may be a read error. The CDR3 DNA reads TGCGCCTGCAGCCAAGTTCTCGGAAACACCATATATTTT. Its protein product is CACSQVLGNTIYF. The gene calls are TRBV4-3 and TRBJ1-3; D gene ambiguous. The CDR3 contains 13 residues. CDR1 LGHNA and CDR2 YSLEER come from the germline V gene.

The rearrangement uses TRBV28 and TRBJ1-5; possible D gene TRBD1, 6 bases. V was clipped by 6 bases and J by 4 bases, with 19 bases between them. Germline V CDR1 and CDR2: MDHEN, SYDVKM. The CDR3 length is 16 residues. CDR3 nucleotides: TGTGCCAGCAGGTATAATGTATGGGACACAAATCAGCCCCAGCATTTT. Translation: CASRYNVWDTNQPQHF.

This clonotype was found a few times. The CDR3 coding sequence is TGCAGTGCTAGACTTGGACCGGCTCTCGAGCAGTACTTC. Translated: CSARLGPALEQYF. This chain links TRBV20-1 with TRBJ2-7; no clear D. The germline V gene encodes CDR1 DFQATT and CDR2 SNEGSKA (reference sequence). Between the trimmed V and J ends, which lost 2 bases and 6 bases, there was a span of 14 bases. The CDR3 totals 13 residues.

Only a few counts were recorded for this clonotype. The chain links TRBV4-3 to TRBJ2-1, with no clear D. The CDR3 has 15 residues. Per the germline V gene, CDR1 is LGHNA and CDR2 is YSLEER. V gave up 3 bases and J gave up 0 bases, with 9 bases separating them. CDR3 protein: CASSHSEISYNEQFF. CDR3 coding DNA: TGCGCCAGCAGCCATTCCGAGATCTCCTACAATGAGCAGTTCTTC.